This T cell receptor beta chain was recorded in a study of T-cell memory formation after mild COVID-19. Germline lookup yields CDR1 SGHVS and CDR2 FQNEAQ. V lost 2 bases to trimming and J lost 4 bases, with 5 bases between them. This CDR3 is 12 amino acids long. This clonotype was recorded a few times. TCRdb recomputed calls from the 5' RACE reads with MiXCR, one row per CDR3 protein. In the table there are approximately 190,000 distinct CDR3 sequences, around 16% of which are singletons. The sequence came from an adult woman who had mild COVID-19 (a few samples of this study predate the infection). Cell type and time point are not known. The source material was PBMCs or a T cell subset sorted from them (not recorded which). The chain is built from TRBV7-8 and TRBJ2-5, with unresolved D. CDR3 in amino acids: CASSLIAETQYF. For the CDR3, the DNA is TGTGCCAGCAGCTTAATAGCAGAGACCCAGTACTTC.